The 15 T cell receptor beta chains presented below share a single source sample, sequenced in a study of blood T cells in healthy people across ages. Then a second PCR, running roughly 7 to 11 cycles, was carried out with a sample-barcoded 5' primer and a J-beta primer mix. TCRdb passed the 5' RACE reads through MiXCR, listing each CDR3 protein once. This sample has fewer than 800,000 distinct CDR3 sequences, with approximately 25% found just once. A further study also used this sample, focusing on T cells of mothers and their children.

The source material was blood. The receptors come from a boy between 5 and 17 years old in good health.

This clonotype came up a few times. The chain recombines TRBV18 with TRBJ2-2; unclear D gene. This CDR3 is 15 amino acids long. Germline V lookup: CDR1 KGHSH, CDR2 LQKENI. V was shortened by 2 bases and J by 0 bases, with 7 bases between the two germline ends. The CDR3 loop reads CASSPAYANTGELFF. CDR3 nucleotides: TGTGCCAGCTCACCAGCGTACGCGAACACCGGGGAGCTGTTTTTT.

The table lists this clonotype with a few counts. CDR3 nucleotides: TGTGCCAGCAGCCAGGACAGGAGCGTTTATTCACCCCTCCACTTT. Its protein is CASSQDRSVYSPLHF. V and J are TRBV14 and TRBJ1-6; 7 nucleotides line up with TRBD1. The CDR3 spans 15 residues. Germline V gene lookup returns CDR1 SGHDN and CDR2 FVKESK. The J segment lost 8 bases and the V segment lost 3 bases, leaving 7 bases of the junction unmatched.

In this sample, this clonotype turned up a few times. The V gene is TRBV2, the J gene TRBJ2-3, with TRBD2 matching over 9 bases. The CDR3 runs to 16 residues. Trimming removed 4 bases from V and 2 bases from J; junction bases left unmatched: 7. The germline V gene has CDR1 SNHLY and CDR2 FYNNEI. CDR3 sequence reads: CASSGPGTSNTDTQYF. The CDR3 DNA is TGTGCCAGCAGTGGCCCGGGGACTAGCAACACAGATACGCAGTATTTT.

This clonotype has a count of ten or more. This chain connects TRBV12-3 or TRBV12-4 to TRBJ2-1; 10 bases match TRBD2. This CDR3 has 16 residues. The J segment lost 8 bases and the V segment lost 1 base, leaving 8 bases of the junction unmatched. CDR3 residues: CASSLGSLAGVHEQFF. For the CDR3, the DNA is TGTGCCAGCAGTTTAGGGTCCCTAGCGGGGGTTCATGAGCAGTTCTTC.

The chain carries TRBV12-3 or TRBV12-4 and TRBJ2-1; 7 bases line up with TRBD1. J lost 16 bases, V lost 3 bases, and 9 bases had no gene match. There are 12 residues in the CDR3. CDR3 sequence (DNA): TGTGCCAGCAGTTTCCACAGGGGCCTCGCTTTCTTC. Translation: CASSFHRGLAFF.

V and J are TRBV9 and TRBJ1-4; D is possibly TRBD1 (5 bases). Germline CDR1 and CDR2: SGDLS and YYNGEE. CDR3 size: 17 residues. Trimming cost V 0 bases and J 7 bases, with 19 bases left between them. The CDR3 DNA sequence: TGTGCCAGCAGCGTAGGAAGGGGCAGGGATGGGAGTGAAAAACTGTTTTTT. It specifies CASSVGRGRDGSEKLFF.

This clonotype was seen more than once but under ten times. CDR3 DNA sequence: TGTGCCAGCAGCGCACGTCTATTCGAAGAGACCCAGTACTTC. The encoded protein is CASSARLFEETQYF. V is TRBV7-2 and J is TRBJ2-5, with unresolved D. The germline CDR1 and CDR2 sequences are SGHTA and FQGNSA. The CDR3 is made up of 14 amino acids. Trimming shortened V by 5 bases and J by 3 bases, and 13 bases separated the two germline ends.

In this sample, this clonotype turned up once. The chain couples TRBV7-9 to TRBJ2-7; tentatively, D is TRBD1 (5 bases). CDR1 SEHNR and CDR2 FQNEAQ come from the germline V gene (reference sequence). The CDR3 runs to 12 residues. Trimming took 8 bases from V and 3 from J, leaving 11 bases between them. CDR3: CASADSVYEQYF. In DNA, the CDR3 is TGTGCCAGCGCTGACAGTGTCTACGAGCAGTACTTC.

This clonotype has only a few counts. The chain recombines TRBV7-8 with TRBJ2-3; TRBD1 agrees at 9 bases. Germline CDR1 is SGHVS and CDR2 is FQNEAQ. V lost 5 bases and J lost 0; bases outside the gene matches: 6. This CDR3 has 16 amino acids. The DNA of the CDR3 is TGTGCCAGCAGCCCACGACAGGGGGGTAGCACAGATACGCAGTATTTT. The encoded protein is CASSPRQGGSTDTQYF. The variable domain in full, with the rest retrieved from reference TRBV7-8 and TRBJ2-3, is GAGVSQSPRYKVAKRGQDVALRCDPISGHVSLFWYQQALGQGPEFLTYFQNEAQLDKSGLPSDRFFAERPEGSVSTLKIQRTQQEDSAVYLCASSPRQGGSTDTQYFGPGTRLTVL.

Regarding this clonotype: The junction departs from the called germline gene at one end, perhaps through a read error. This chain links TRBV9 with TRBJ2-2; D might be TRBD2 (6 bases). This CDR3 has 16 amino acids. Germline-derived CDR1 and CDR2 are SGDLS and YYNGEE. For the CDR3, the DNA is TGTGCCAGCAGCGTAGATTGGAGGACTAACACCGGGGAGGTGTTTTTT. Encoded protein: CASSVDWRTNTGEVFF.

There are a few counts of this clonotype. The rearrangement uses TRBV5-1 and TRBJ2-5; no clear D gene. The V end was cut by 0 bases, the J end by 5 bases, with 14 bases between. CDR1 and CDR2 from the germline V gene are SGHRS and YFSETQ. This CDR3 spans 15 amino acids. The CDR3 sequence: CASSLDPGLGETQYF. The DNA of the CDR3 is TGCGCCAGCAGCTTGGATCCGGGCTTGGGGGAGACCCAGTACTTC.

V and J are TRBV7-9 and TRBJ1-1; possible D gene TRBD1, 5 bases. Germline CDR1 is SEHNR and CDR2 is FQNEAQ (reference sequence). Trimming stripped 1 base from V and 11 bases from J, with 14 bases between. The CDR3 spans 13 residues. The CDR3 nucleotides are TGTGCCAGCAGCTTAGATCCTACAGGAGGTGCTTTCTTT. Protein sequence: CASSLDPTGGAFF.

V and J are TRBV6-5 and TRBJ2-3; no clear D. Trimming cost V 4 bases and J 6 bases, with 8 bases left between them. Germline-derived CDR1 and CDR2 are MNHEY and SVGAGI. The CDR3 consists of 12 residues. CDR3 nucleotides: TGTGCCAGCAGTTCCCCTGCGGATACGCAGTATTTT. It specifies CASSSPADTQYF.

This chain connects TRBV20-1 to TRBJ2-5; TRBD2 aligns across 7 bases. The J segment lost 0 bases and the V segment lost 1 base, leaving 11 bases of the junction unmatched. Germline assignment: CDR1 DFQATT and CDR2 SNEGSKA (reference sequence). The CDR3 length is 17 residues. CDR3 protein: CSARATLLAENQETQYF. The DNA for the CDR3 is TGCAGTGCTAGAGCGACCCTTCTAGCGGAGAACCAAGAGACCCAGTACTTC.

The rearrangement uses TRBV2 and TRBJ1-1; no clear D gene. V gave up 6 bases and J gave up 0 bases, with 11 bases separating them. The CDR3 loop spans 14 amino acids. Per germline, CDR1 SNHLY and CDR2 FYNNEI. The CDR3 protein is CASRTGKVNTEAFF. The DNA of the CDR3 is TGTGCCAGCAGGACCGGGAAAGTGAACACTGAAGCTTTCTTT.